The 10 T cell receptor beta chains listed next were all sequenced from one sample in a study of control samples from healthy donors and cancer patients. Repertoires were generated with immunoSEQ multiplex PCR, while TCRdb's copy carries only in-frame clones and drops some. The profile shows about 120,000 clones, roughly nine tenths of them singletons. Sequencing input: blood. The source is a man aged 45-60 years in good health.

The chain employs TRBV5-1 and TRBJ2-5; 15 nucleotides align to TRBD2. CDR1 is SGHRS and CDR2 is YFSETQ in the germline V gene. The ends lost 4 bases at V and 0 bases at J; junction bases unmatched: 7. CDR3 length: 18 residues. CDR3 nucleotides: TGCGCCAGCAGCCCTGGGACTAGCGGGGGGCCACACCAAGAGACCCAGTACTTC. Its translation is CASSPGTSGGPHQETQYF. The whole variable domain, remainder taken from reference TRBV5-1 and TRBJ2-5, is KAGVTQTPRYLIKTRGQQVTLSCSPISGHRSVSWYQQTPGQGLQFLFEYFSETQRNKGNFPGRFSGRQFSNSRSEMNVSTLELGDSALYLCASSPGTSGGPHQETQYFGPGTRLLVL.

This chain uses TRBV19 with TRBJ2-1; D might be TRBD1 or TRBD2, each matching 5 bases. Trimming removed 7 bases at V and 6 bases at J, with 16 bases between. From germline, CDR1 is LNHDA and CDR2 SQIVND (reference sequence). CDR3 length equals 14 residues. Written as DNA, the CDR3 is TGTGCCAGTAATCCAGGGACCCCCCTCAATGAGCAGTTCTTC. Amino acid sequence: CASNPGTPLNEQFF. Full variable domain (remainder filled in from reference TRBV19 and TRBJ2-1): DGGITQSPKYLFRKEGQNVTLSCEQNLNHDAMYWYRQDPGQGLRLIYYSQIVNDFQKGDIAEGYSVSREKKESFPLTVTSAQKNPTAFYLCASNPGTPLNEQFFGPGTRLTVL.

The V and J genes are TRBV4-3 and TRBJ1-6; D is undetermined. The germline V gene encodes CDR1 LGHNA and CDR2 YSLEER. Between the trimmed V and J ends, which lost 0 bases and 5 bases, there was a span of 11 bases. CDR3 length equals 16 residues. This chain's CDR3 is CASSQDLGNHNSPLHF. CDR3 in DNA: TGCGCCAGCAGCCAAGACCTCGGGAATCATAATTCACCCCTCCACTTT.

The chain is built from TRBV27 and TRBJ2-1; D unclear. The ends were cut back, 3 bases at V and 9 bases at J, with 9 bases in the middle. There are 12 residues in the CDR3. Germline V gene data show CDR1 as MNHEY and CDR2 as SMNVEV (reference sequence). In DNA form, the CDR3 reads TGTGCCAGCAGTTTCTATACGGGTGAGCAGTTCTTC. Translating gives CASSFYTGEQFF.

The chain uses TRBV7-2 and TRBJ2-3, with unresolved D. The germline V gene has CDR1 SGHTA and CDR2 FQGNSA. This CDR3 is 14 amino acids long. V lost 2 bases to trimming and J lost 6 bases, with 12 bases between them. CDR3 sequence: CASSLRPQIDTQYF. The CDR3 bases are TGTGCCAGCAGCTTAAGGCCCCAGATTGATACGCAGTATTTT.

The chain combines TRBV6-5 with TRBJ2-7, with D hard to call. V gave up 7 bases and J gave up 4 bases, with 20 bases separating them. The CDR3 runs to 15 residues. In germline, CDR1 is MNHEY, CDR2 SVGAGI. Here the CDR3 DNA reads TGTGCCAGCAAGTTGTACGGCGGAACACCTTACGAGCAGTACTTC. Translated: CASKLYGGTPYEQYF.

The V gene is TRBV12-3 or TRBV12-4, the J gene TRBJ2-2, with D uncertain. Trimming shortened V by 4 bases and J by 0 bases, and 3 bases separated the two germline ends. This CDR3 is built from 13 residues. CDR3 bases: TGTGCCAGCAGTTGGGCGAACACCGGGGAGCTGTTTTTT. This encodes CASSWANTGELFF.

The rearrangement joins TRBV19 to TRBJ2-1; perhaps TRBD1 as D (5 bases). In germline, CDR1 is LNHDA, CDR2 SQIVND (reference sequence). The germline V and J ends were trimmed by 7 bases and 1 base, with 11 bases remaining between them. The length of the CDR3 is 14 residues. In DNA, the CDR3 is TGTGCCAGTACCCAAGACAGTTCCTACAATGAGCAGTTCTTC. Protein sequence: CASTQDSSYNEQFF.

The genes are TRBV15 and TRBJ2-7; unclear D gene. CDR3 length: 16 amino acids. V gave up 0 bases and J gave up 0 bases, with 12 bases separating them. Germline lookup yields CDR1 LNHNV and CDR2 YYDKDF (reference sequence). The DNA for the CDR3 is TGTGCCACCAGCAGAGAGGTGCAGGATATCTCCTACGAGCAGTACTTC. This translates into CATSREVQDISYEQYF.

A few counts support this clone. The V call is TRBV12-3 or TRBV12-4, the J call TRBJ1-1; D unclear. V lost 5 bases and J lost 7, with 11 bases in between. The CDR3 runs 12 residues. The CDR3 DNA is TGTGCCAGCAGTATCGGACCGGGTGAAGCTTTCTTT. This gives the protein CASSIGPGEAFF.